Below, 6 T cell receptor beta chains from the same sample are listed, as sequenced in a study of T cells in Graves' hyperthyroidism and ophthalmopathy. TCR beta CDR3 region amplification was performed from RNA transcripts. The HTBI set primed first-round TCR CDR3 RT-PCR. TCRdb reprocessed the multiplex PCR reads via MiXCR and lists one record per CDR3 protein. Of around 540,000 distinct CDR3 sequences listed, roughly 16% are singletons. The sequencing input was blood. The source is a young woman with Graves' ophthalmopathy.

This clonotype appeared a few times. The rearrangement uses TRBV7-3 and TRBJ1-1; perhaps TRBD1 as D (6 bases). V dropped 5 bases and J dropped 0 bases, with 13 bases sitting between them. Germline assignment: CDR1 SGHTA and CDR2 FQGTGA. The CDR3 totals 15 residues. CDR3 nucleotides: TGTGCCAGCAGCCCTTCACAGGGCCTGAACACTGAAGCTTTCTTT. Amino acids: CASSPSQGLNTEAFF.

This clonotype was detected ten times or more. The gene calls are TRBV20-1 and TRBJ2-7; no reliable D call. This CDR3 has 14 amino acids. V was trimmed by 2 bases and J by 7 bases, leaving 18 bases between them. From germline, CDR1 is DFQATT and CDR2 SNEGSKA (reference sequence). The CDR3 sequence: CSARSDPSSVEQYF. CDR3 nucleotide sequence: TGCAGTGCTAGATCTGACCCATCCTCGGTTGAGCAGTACTTC.

The V call is TRBV14, the J call TRBJ2-3; TRBD2 matches at 11 bases. Germline CDR1 reads SGHDN; CDR2 reads FVKESK. The CDR3 is 19 residues long. Germline trimming cut 0 bases from V and 4 bases from J; bases unmatched to any gene: 12. The CDR3 protein is CASSQDRAGLAVLADTQYF. The CDR3 DNA reads as TGTGCCAGCAGCCAAGATCGGGCGGGACTAGCGGTGTTGGCAGATACGCAGTATTTT.

This clonotype has a count of ten or more. The chain is built from TRBV2 and TRBJ1-2; the D is unclear. The CDR3 spans 11 residues. Per the germline V gene, CDR1 is SNHLY and CDR2 is FYNNEI. V was shortened by 8 bases and J by 4 bases, with 8 bases between the two germline ends. CDR3 bases: TGTGCCAGCTGTAGGTTCTATGGCTACACCTTC. Its translation: CASCRFYGYTF.

There are a few counts of this clonotype. This chain joins TRBV6-2 or TRBV6-3 and TRBJ1-5; TRBD1 is a possible D gene (6 bases). V shed 4 bases and J shed 2 bases, with 21 bases lying between them. The germline V gene encodes CDR1 MNHEY and CDR2 SVGEGT. The CDR3 totals 18 residues. CDR3 region: CASSFGQIALMGNQPQHF. Here the CDR3 DNA reads TGTGCCAGCAGTTTCGGACAGATAGCCCTTATGGGCAATCAGCCCCAGCATTTT.

As regards this clonotype: A much larger clone sits a single nucleotide away, making a read error possible. V usage is TRBV27 and J usage is TRBJ2-7, with D possibly being TRBD1 (7 bases). Germline CDR1 is MNHEY and CDR2 is SMNVEV (reference sequence). The CDR3 consists of 16 residues. Deletions cut 8 bases from V and 2 bases from J, with 22 bases between. The CDR3 reads CASYTRSGGRAYEQYF. The CDR3 coding sequence is TGTGCCAGCTATACTCGGTCAGGGGGGCGCGCCTACGAGCAGTACTTC.